This T cell receptor (beta chain) was identified in a study of cytotoxic CD8 clonotypes in ibrutinib-treated CLL. Depth targeted 1 in 200,000 to 1 in 1 million T cells, averaging 10x coverage per clonotype. Method: immunoSEQ multiplex PCR; TCRdb's copy keeps in-frame clones and lacks some. The profile shows 150,000 to 250,000 clones, over 60% of them singletons. Trimming took off 4 bases at V and 10 bases at J, with 14 bases between the two ends. The germline gives CDR1 SGHRS, CDR2 YFSETQ. The CDR3 runs to 12 residues. Sequenced material: PBMCs, taken after 24 months of ibrutinib treatment. The sequence came from a human donor with chronic lymphocytic leukemia. The chain has TRBV5-1 and TRBJ1-2; no reliable D call. CDR3 residues: CASSPGGVFYTF. In nucleotides, the CDR3 is TGCGCCAGCAGCCCCGGTGGAGTGTTCTACACCTTC.